These T cell receptor beta chains were read from a single sample in a study of control samples from healthy donors and cancer patients. Sequenced by immunoSEQ multiplex PCR; TCRdb stores in-frame clones only, minus some. The sample carries more than 95,000 clones, about nine tenths recorded once. Source material: blood. The receptor set was obtained from a man aged 40-55 years in good health. Each CDR3 is given with its conserved first and last residue. Fields, in order: clone size, V gene, J gene, D gene, CDR3 protein, CDR3 DNA. A D gene is named only where the DNA matches it firmly. The size entry is marked missing in some rows and otherwise reads once, few, many or a size class.

-	TRBV6-6	TRBJ2-7	-	CASSSPGRDKGHEQYF	TGTGCCAGCAGTTCCCCGGGGCGGGATAAAGGCCACGAGCAGTACTTC
-	TRBV7-2	TRBJ1-5	-	CASSRQWGEGQPQHF	TGTGCCAGCAGCCGCCAGTGGGGGGAAGGGCAGCCCCAGCATTTT
few	TRBV19	TRBJ2-7	TRBD1	CASKPGQVTYEQYF	TGTGCCAGTAAACCGGGACAGGTAACCTACGAGCAGTACTTC
few	TRBV6-7	TRBJ1-5	-	CASSAGRGNQPQHF	TGTGCCAGCAGTGCTGGACGGGGCAATCAGCCCCAGCATTTT
-	TRBV6-1	TRBJ1-4	-	CASSEGTGASNEKLFF	TGTGCCAGCAGTGAGGGGACCGGAGCTTCTAATGAAAAACTGTTTTTT
-	TRBV7-9	TRBJ2-7	-	CASSRTDHYEQYF	TGTGCCAGCAGCAGGACGGACCACTACGAGCAGTACTTC
few	TRBV2	TRBJ1-1	-	CASSVPESYTEAFF	TGTGCCAGCAGTGTGCCAGAGAGTTACACTGAAGCTTTCTTT
-	TRBV12-3/TRBV12-4	TRBJ2-2	-	CASSFYGSGELFF	TGTGCCAGCAGTTTTTATGGGTCCGGGGAGCTGTTTTTT
-	TRBV18	TRBJ1-3	-	CASSPFNIEVRRNTIYF	TGTGCCAGCTCACCCTTCAATATTGAGGTCCGGAGGAACACCATATATTTT
few	TRBV25-1	TRBJ2-2	TRBD1	CASSVTGTANTGELFF	TGTGCCAGCAGTGTAACCGGGACAGCTAACACCGGGGAGCTGTTTTTT
-	TRBV6-2/TRBV6-3	TRBJ1-6	-	CASSPNSRSGSPLHF	TGTGCCAGCAGTCCAAACAGTAGGAGTGGTTCACCCCTCCACTTT
-	TRBV6-5	TRBJ1-1	-	CASSYALGVDTEAFF	TGTGCCAGCAGTTACGCTCTAGGGGTGGACACTGAAGCTTTCTTT
-	TRBV5-6	TRBJ1-3	TRBD1	CASSLGGFSGNTIYF	TGTGCCAGCAGCTTAGGGGGCTTCTCTGGAAACACCATATATTTT
-	TRBV27	TRBJ1-6	-	CASSYRENSPLHF	TGTGCCAGCAGTTACCGGGAGAATTCACCCCTCCACTTT
-	TRBV6-1	TRBJ2-1	TRBD2	CASSEWGGDGEQFF	TGTGCCAGCAGTGAGTGGGGAGGGGACGGTGAGCAGTTCTTC
-	TRBV3-1/TRBV3-2	TRBJ2-7	-	CASSQLQTTSYEQYF	TGTGCCAGCAGCCAACTCCAAACAACCTCCTACGAGCAGTACTTC
-	TRBV9	TRBJ2-1	TRBD1	CAGGTGANNEQFF	TGTGCCGGCGGGACAGGGGCCAACAATGAGCAGTTCTTC
-	TRBV9	TRBJ2-7	TRBD1	CASSSETGVNEQYF	TGTGCCAGCAGCTCGGAGACAGGGGTAAACGAGCAGTACTTC
few	TRBV18	TRBJ1-1	-	CASSPRRLAALNTEAFF	TGTGCCAGCTCACCGCGACGTTTAGCAGCGCTGAACACTGAAGCTTTCTTT
few	TRBV5-1	TRBJ2-7	-	CASSPSGPNPYEQYF	TGCGCCAGCAGCCCGTCCGGGCCTAACCCCTACGAGCAGTACTTC
-	TRBV12-3/TRBV12-4	TRBJ1-6	-	CASSFDGDSPLHF	TGTGCCAGCAGTTTCGACGGTGATTCACCCCTCCACTTT
-	TRBV5-1	TRBJ2-1	TRBD1	CASSLGFGTGTYNEQFF	TGCGCCAGCAGCTTGGGTTTTGGGACAGGGACCTACAATGAGCAGTTCTTC
-	TRBV5-5	TRBJ2-3	TRBD2	CASSLGPSGISTDTQYF	TGTGCCAGCAGCTTGGGTCCTAGCGGGATTAGCACAGATACGCAGTATTTT